This T cell receptor (beta chain) came from a study of T cell repertoires in cytomegalovirus infection. Germline loops: CDR1 KGHDR, CDR2 SFDVKD. The CDR3 has 17 residues. With 8 bases clipped from V and 1 base from J, the junction kept 14 bases outside the gene matches. TCRdb recomputed calls from the reads with MiXCR, one row per CDR3 protein. Here the sample spans fewer than 1,000,000 distinct CDR3 sequences, approximately 31% being singletons. This clonotype has a count of ten or more. Its antigen is not identified. J is TRBJ1-2 and V is TRBV24-1, with 8 bases aligning to TRBD1. Sequences were derived from cultured CD8+ T cells from PBMCs, sampled from culture after CMV antigen stimulation. This clonotype was sampled from a human donor in good health (CMV status not recorded). Some clones in this sample may be carry-over from other donors' samples. In DNA form, the CDR3 reads TGTGCCACCACCAGACAGCGGGACAGGAAATTTAACTATGGCTACACCTTC. Residues: CATTRQRDRKFNYGYTF.